In this sample, the clone carrying this T cell receptor beta chain turned up a few times. Its cognate antigen is unknown. This CDR3 comprises 11 residues. The V and J ends lost 6 bases and 6 bases respectively, with 9 bases between them. These data belong to a study of T-cell memory formation after mild COVID-19. Background on the study: Largely donor-specific TCR clusters were found. Findings and limits, study-wide: Contracting CD4+ clones lay largely in CM and EM, with CD8+ ones residing in EMRA. Day 15 to 85 contractors were CD4/CD8 balanced; later expanders leaned CD4+.

Barcoded TCR alpha and TCR beta cDNA libraries with UMIs came from 5'RACE using constant-segment primers. TCRdb used MiXCR to reprocess the 5' RACE reads, holding one entry per CDR3 protein. In the table there are about 320,000 distinct CDR3 sequences, 13% to 15% of which are singletons. The origin of this receptor is a man aged 18 to 29 who had mild COVID-19 (a few samples of this study predate the infection). Cell type and time point are not known. The genes are TRBV12-3 or TRBV12-4 and TRBJ2-7; possible D gene TRBD2, 6 bases. The sample was PBMCs or a T cell subset sorted from them (not recorded which). CDR3 in amino acids: CASSRDFEQYF. The CDR3 region has the DNA TGTGCCAGCAGCAGGGACTTCGAGCAGTACTTC.